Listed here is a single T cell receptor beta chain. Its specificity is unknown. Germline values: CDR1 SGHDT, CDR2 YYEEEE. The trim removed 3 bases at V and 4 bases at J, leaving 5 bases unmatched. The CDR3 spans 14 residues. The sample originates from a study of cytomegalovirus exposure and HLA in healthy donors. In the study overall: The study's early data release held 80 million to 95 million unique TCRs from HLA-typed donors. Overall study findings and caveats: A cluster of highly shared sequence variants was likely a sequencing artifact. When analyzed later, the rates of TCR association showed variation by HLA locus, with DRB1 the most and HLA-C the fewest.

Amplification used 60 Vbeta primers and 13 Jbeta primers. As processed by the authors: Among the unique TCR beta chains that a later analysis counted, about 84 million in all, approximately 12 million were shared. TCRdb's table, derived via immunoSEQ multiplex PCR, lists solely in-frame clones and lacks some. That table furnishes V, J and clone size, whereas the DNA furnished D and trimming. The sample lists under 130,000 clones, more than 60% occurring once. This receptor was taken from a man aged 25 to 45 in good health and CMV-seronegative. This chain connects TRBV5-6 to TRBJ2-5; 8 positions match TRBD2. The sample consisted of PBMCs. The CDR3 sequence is CASSSLRGAETQYF. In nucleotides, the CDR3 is TGTGCCAGCAGCTCCCTGCGGGGGGCAGAGACCCAGTACTTC.